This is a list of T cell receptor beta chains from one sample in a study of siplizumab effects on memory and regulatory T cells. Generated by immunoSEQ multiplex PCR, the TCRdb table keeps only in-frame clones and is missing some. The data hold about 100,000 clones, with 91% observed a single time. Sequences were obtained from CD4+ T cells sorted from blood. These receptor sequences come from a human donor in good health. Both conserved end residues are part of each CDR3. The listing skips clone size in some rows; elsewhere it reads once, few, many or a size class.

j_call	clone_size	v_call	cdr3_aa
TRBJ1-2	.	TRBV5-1	CASSSTTGSYGYTF
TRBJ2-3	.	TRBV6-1	CASRKEGTQYF
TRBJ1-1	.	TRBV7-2	CASSDGGSAEAFF
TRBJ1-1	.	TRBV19	CASSWDRGPGTEAFF
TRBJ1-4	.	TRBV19	CASRKARESEKLFF
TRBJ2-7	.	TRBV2	CASSQVYEQYF
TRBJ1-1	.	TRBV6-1	CASSEALWGNTEAFF
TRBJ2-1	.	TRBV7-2	CASSLVGTSGYNEQFF
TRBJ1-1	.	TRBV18	CASSPGAQGGTEAFF
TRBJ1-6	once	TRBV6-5	CASHGGSYNSPLHF
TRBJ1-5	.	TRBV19	CASSTPEVQPQHF
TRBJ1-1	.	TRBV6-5	CASSYGTGGLTEAFF
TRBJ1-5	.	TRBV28	CASSSAGTGVQPQHF
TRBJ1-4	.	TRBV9	CASSVEGFNEKLFF
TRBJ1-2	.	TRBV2	CASVRGGEGLRTF
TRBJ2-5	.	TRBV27	CASSLTVGMQETQYF
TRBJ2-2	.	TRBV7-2	CASRPTKDTGELFF
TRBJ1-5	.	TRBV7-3	CASSLAGTGNQPQHF
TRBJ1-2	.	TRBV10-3	CAISDRSSRAGYTF
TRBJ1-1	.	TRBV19	CASLRWNTEAFF
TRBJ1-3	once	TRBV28	CASKTGDSGNTIYF
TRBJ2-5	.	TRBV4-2	CASSPILQETQYF
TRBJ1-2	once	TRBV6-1	CASIAGSQGLDGYTF
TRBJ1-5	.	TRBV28	CASSGGQYTQPQHF
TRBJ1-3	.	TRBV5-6	CASRFGGLSGNTIYF
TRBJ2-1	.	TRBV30	CAWSVGLAGYNEQFF
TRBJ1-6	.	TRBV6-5	CASSSGSYNSPLHF
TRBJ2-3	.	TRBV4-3	CASSQDGTHTQYF
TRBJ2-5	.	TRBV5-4	CASSLALAGGQETQYF
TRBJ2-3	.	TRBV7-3	CASSSGGVIDTQYF
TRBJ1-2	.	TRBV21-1	CASSKMDRDGYGYTF
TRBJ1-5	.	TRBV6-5	CASSYYRQPQHF
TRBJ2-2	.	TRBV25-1	CASSGDSGPTGELFF
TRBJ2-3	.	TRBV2	CASSDIATSTDTQYF
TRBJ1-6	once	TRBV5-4	CASSENRVGNSPLHF
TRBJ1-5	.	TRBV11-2	CASSLGQVNQPQHF
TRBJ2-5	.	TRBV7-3	CASSLRSGQGSETQYF
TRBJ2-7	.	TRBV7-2	CASSLGRSGGPYEQYF
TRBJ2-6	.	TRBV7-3	CASSSQSGGANVLTF
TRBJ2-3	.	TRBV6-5	CASCRTSGLLDTQYF
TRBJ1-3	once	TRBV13	CASSLTERRLSGNTIYF
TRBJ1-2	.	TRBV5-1	CASSQSITVFNYGYTF
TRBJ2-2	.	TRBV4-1	CASSHPKEGSKTGELFF
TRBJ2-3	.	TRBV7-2	CASSLDRTDTQYF
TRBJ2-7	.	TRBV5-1	CASSPYSGAEYEQYF
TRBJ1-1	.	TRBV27	CASRTGWDTEAFF
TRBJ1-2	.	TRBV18	CASSQTGTYGYTF
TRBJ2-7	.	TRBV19	CASSMGRTYAYEQYF
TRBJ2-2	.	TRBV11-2	CASQAQRGNTGELFF
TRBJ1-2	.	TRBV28	CASSFYEGLTNGYTF
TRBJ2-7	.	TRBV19	CASSIATGHTYEQYF
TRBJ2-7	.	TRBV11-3	CASSLLRGYEQYF
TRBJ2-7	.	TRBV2	CASRLSGTGTYEQYF
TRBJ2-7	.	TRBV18	CASSPFFVDEQYF
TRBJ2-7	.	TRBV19	CASSIDVGQGSEQYF
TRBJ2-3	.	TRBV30	CAWSTRGRGTQYF
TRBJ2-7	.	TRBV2	CASSEQRGEYEQYF
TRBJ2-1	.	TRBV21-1	CASSKVGGVEQFF
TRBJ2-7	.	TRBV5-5	CASSWDRAQEQYF